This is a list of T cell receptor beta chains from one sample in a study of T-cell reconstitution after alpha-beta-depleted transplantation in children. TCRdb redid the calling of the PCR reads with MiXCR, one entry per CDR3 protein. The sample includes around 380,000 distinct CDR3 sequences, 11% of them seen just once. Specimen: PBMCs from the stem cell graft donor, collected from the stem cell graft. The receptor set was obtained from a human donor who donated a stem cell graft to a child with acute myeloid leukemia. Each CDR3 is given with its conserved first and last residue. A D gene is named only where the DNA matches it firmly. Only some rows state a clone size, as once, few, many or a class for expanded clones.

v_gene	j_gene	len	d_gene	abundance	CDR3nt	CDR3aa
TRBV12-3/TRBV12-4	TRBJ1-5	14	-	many	TGTGCCAGCAGTCCCCCTCAGGGGAATCAGCCCCAGCATTTT	CASSPPQGNQPQHF
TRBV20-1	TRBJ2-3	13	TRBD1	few	TGCAGTGCTAGGGGACAGCTCACAGATACGCAGTATTTT	CSARGQLTDTQYF
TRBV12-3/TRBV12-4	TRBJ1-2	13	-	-	TGTGCCAGCAGAAACGTCGGAGGAAGAGGCTACACCTTC	CASRNVGGRGYTF
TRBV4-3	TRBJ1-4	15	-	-	TGCGCCAGCAGCCCAACACTCCGAGAGGCTGAAAAACTGTTTTTT	CASSPTLREAEKLFF
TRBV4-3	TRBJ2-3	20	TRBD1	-	TGCGCCAGCAGCCAAGGAAGACAGGGAAGGGCACACTATGTCACAGATACGCAGTATTTT	CASSQGRQGRAHYVTDTQYF
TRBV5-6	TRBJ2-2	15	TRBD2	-	TGTGCCAGCAGTACCGGACTAGCTTGGGCCGGGGAGCTGTTTTTT	CASSTGLAWAGELFF
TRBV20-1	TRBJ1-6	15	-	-	TGCAGTGCTAGAGATAGGGGCAGGGGCAGCTCACCCCTCCACTTT	CSARDRGRGSSPLHF
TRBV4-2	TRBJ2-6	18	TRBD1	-	TGTGCCAGCAGCCTTTCAGGACAGGGTGTCTCTGGGGCCAACGTCCTGACTTTC	CASSLSGQGVSGANVLTF
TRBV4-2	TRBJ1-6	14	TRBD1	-	TGTGCCAGCAGGCCGACAGGGGATAATTCACCCCTCCACTTT	CASRPTGDNSPLHF
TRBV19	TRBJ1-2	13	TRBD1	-	TGTGCCAGTAGTCGGACAGGGGAAAGGGGCTACACCTTC	CASSRTGERGYTF
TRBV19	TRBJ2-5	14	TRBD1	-	TGTGCCAGTAGCAACCAGGGGGCCGGAGAGACCCAGTACTTC	CASSNQGAGETQYF
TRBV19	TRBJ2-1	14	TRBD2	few	TGTGCCAGTAGTATCACTAGCGGGGGGAGTGAGCAGTTCTTC	CASSITSGGSEQFF
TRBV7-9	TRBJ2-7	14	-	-	TGTGCCAGCAGCTTAGTTTGGTCCAGCTACGAGCAGTACTTC	CASSLVWSSYEQYF
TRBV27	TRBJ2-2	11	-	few	TGTGCCAGCAGAATACGAGGGGAGCTGTTTTTT	CASRIRGELFF
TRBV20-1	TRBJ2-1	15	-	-	TGCAGTGCTAGATTAGCGCCTAGCTCCTACAATGAGCAGTTCTTC	CSARLAPSSYNEQFF
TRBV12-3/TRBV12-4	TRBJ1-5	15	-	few	TGTGCCAGCATCCCAGGACAGTATAGCAATCAGCCCCAGCATTTT	CASIPGQYSNQPQHF
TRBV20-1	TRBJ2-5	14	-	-	TGCAGTGCAAACGCCCAGCGCGAGAGAGAGACCCAGTACTTC	CSANAQRERETQYF
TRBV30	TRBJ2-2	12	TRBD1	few	TGTGCCTGGGGACAGGGGCCCGGGGAGCTGTTTTTT	CAWGQGPGELFF
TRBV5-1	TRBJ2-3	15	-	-	TGCGCCAGCAGCTTAGGAGAGAGTGGTACAGATACGCAGTATTTT	CASSLGESGTDTQYF
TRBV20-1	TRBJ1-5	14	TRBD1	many	TGCAGTGCCACCCGGACAGGGAACAATCAGCCCCAGCATTTT	CSATRTGNNQPQHF
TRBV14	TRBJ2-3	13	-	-	TGTGCCAGCAGCCAAGATATGGTAGATACGCAGTATTTT	CASSQDMVDTQYF
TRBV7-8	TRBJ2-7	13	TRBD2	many	TGTGCCAGCAGCTTGGCGGGACTAGATGAGCAGTACTTC	CASSLAGLDEQYF
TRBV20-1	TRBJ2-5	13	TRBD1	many	TGCAGTGCTAAAACAGGGGCTCAAGAGACCCAGTACTTC	CSAKTGAQETQYF
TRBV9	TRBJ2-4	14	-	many	TGTGCCAGCAGCCCTGGGATGGCCAAAAACATTCAGTACTTC	CASSPGMAKNIQYF
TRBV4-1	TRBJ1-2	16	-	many	TGCGCCAGCAGCCCAATAAATGACGGTTATCCCTATGGCTACACCTTC	CASSPINDGYPYGYTF
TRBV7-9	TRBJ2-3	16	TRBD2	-	TGTGCCAGCAGCTTATCCGGGACTAGATACACAGATACGCAGTATTTT	CASSLSGTRYTDTQYF
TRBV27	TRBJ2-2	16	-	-	TGTGCCAGCAGTTTATCGCGGGGTATCACAGCCGGGGAGCTGTTTTTT	CASSLSRGITAGELFF
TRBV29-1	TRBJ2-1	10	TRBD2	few	TGCGCGGGGGAGGACAATGAGCAGTTCTTC	CAGEDNEQFF
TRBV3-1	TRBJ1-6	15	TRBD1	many	TGTGCCAGCAGCCAGGGACAGGGAAGAAGTTCACCCCTCCACTTT	CASSQGQGRSSPLHF
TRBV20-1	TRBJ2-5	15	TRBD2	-	TGCAGTGCTAGGGTACTAGCGGGGGGGCGGGAGACCCAGTACTTC	CSARVLAGGRETQYF
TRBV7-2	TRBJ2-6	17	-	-	TGTGCCAGCAGCCGTTGGGGCGGAGGCTCTGGGGCCAACGTCCTGACTTTC	CASSRWGGGSGANVLTF
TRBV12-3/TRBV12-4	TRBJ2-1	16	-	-	TGTGCCAGCAGTTCCCTAGCCCTCGAGCGCTACAATGAGCAGTTCTTC	CASSSLALERYNEQFF
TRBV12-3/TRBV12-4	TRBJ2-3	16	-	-	TGTGCCAGCAGTTTCGAGGGGACTTCTATCACAGATACGCAGTATTTT	CASSFEGTSITDTQYF
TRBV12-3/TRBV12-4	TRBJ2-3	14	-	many	TGTGCCAGCAGTCTCCGGCCCGACACAGATACGCAGTATTTT	CASSLRPDTDTQYF
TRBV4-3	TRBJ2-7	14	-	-	TGCGCCAGCAGCCAAGATTTCGGACGCTACGAGCAGTACTTC	CASSQDFGRYEQYF
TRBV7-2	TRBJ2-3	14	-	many	TGTGCCAGCAGCTACGTTCTGGGCACAGATACGCAGTATTTT	CASSYVLGTDTQYF
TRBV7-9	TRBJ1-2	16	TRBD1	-	TGTGCCAGCAGCTTAGATAAGGGGGCGCGGCGCTATGGCTACACCTTC	CASSLDKGARRYGYTF
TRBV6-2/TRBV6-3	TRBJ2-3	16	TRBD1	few	TGTGCCAGCAGTTACCCTACGGGACAGGGGACAGATACGCAGTATTTT	CASSYPTGQGTDTQYF
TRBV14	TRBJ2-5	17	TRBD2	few	TGTGCCAGCAGCCTCTGGACTAGCGGGGGCCTCGCAGAGACCCAGTACTTC	CASSLWTSGGLAETQYF
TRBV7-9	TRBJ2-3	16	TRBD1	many	TGTGCCAGCAGCTTAGCTTCTCCGACAGGGTTGGATACGCAGTATTTT	CASSLASPTGLDTQYF
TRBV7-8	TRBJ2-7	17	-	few	TGTGCCAGCAGCTTAGTGGGGCCCCGCCCGGACTCCTACGAGCAGTACTTC	CASSLVGPRPDSYEQYF
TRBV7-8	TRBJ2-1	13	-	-	TGTGCCAGCAGCTTCGGTTTTGCGGATGAGCAGTTCTTC	CASSFGFADEQFF